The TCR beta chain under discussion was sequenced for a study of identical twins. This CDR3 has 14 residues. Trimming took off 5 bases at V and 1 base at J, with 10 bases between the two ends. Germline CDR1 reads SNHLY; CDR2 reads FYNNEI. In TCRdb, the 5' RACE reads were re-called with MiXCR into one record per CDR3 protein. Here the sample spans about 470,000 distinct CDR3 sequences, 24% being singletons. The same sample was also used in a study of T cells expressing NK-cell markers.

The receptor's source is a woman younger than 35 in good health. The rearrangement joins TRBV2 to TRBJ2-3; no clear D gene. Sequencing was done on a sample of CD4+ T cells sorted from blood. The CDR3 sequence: CASSKDTGTDTQYF. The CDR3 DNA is TGTGCCAGCAGTAAAGACACGGGCACAGATACGCAGTATTTT.